This T cell receptor beta chain was observed in a study of T cells in Graves' hyperthyroidism and ophthalmopathy. CDR1 is ENHRY, CDR2 SYGVKD, per germline. The CDR3 has 13 amino acids. V dropped 6 bases and J dropped 3 bases, with 8 bases sitting between them. TCR beta CDR3 sequences were amplified from RNA transcripts. First-round RT-PCR with HTBI primers amplified the TCR CDR3 region. TCRdb passed the multiplex PCR reads through MiXCR, listing each CDR3 protein once. The sample has 300,000 to 450,000 distinct CDR3 sequences, over 11% seen once. Input material: blood. V usage is TRBV10-3 and J usage is TRBJ2-2; D gene ambiguous. The receptor's source is a woman aged 60-70 years with Graves' hyperthyroidism. CDR3 DNA: TGTGCCATCAGGCACACGGACACCGGGGAGCTGTTTTTT. Translated: CAIRHTDTGELFF.